This T cell receptor (beta chain) was recorded in a study of CD8 T cells in Susac syndrome. Germline assignment: CDR1 MNHEY and CDR2 SMNVEV (reference sequence). V shed 1 base and J shed 5 bases, with 11 bases lying between them. This CDR3 is built from 14 residues. Random hexamers were used to reverse transcribe the RNA input (0.5 to 1 ug). From the immunoSEQ multiplex PCR reads, TCRdb called clonotypes with MiXCR, one entry per CDR3 protein. The sample holds around 70,000 distinct CDR3 sequences; 85% to 95% are singletons and the top ten take roughly 0.55%. The TCR originated in a human donor with multiple sclerosis. The sample comprised CD8+ T cells from PBMCs. This rearrangement joins TRBV27 to TRBJ2-5, with D perhaps being TRBD1 or TRBD2 (6 bases each). CDR3 nucleotide sequence: TGTGCCAGCAGTTTATTCGGGGGCGCCGAGACCCAGTACTTC. Translated: CASSLFGGAETQYF.